This T cell receptor (beta chain) was documented in a study of vaccination effects on CD4 cells after COVID-19. Comment on this clone: The antigen remains undetermined.

Sequencing in the ViraFEST assay came after antigen-specific CD4+ T cells had been expanded with viral peptide pools, which were used to stimulate PBMC. Scientists isolated CD4+ T cells after a roughly nine-day culture period ended. The germline gives CDR1 SQVTM, CDR2 ANQGSEA. The CDR3 contains 14 residues. V lost 6 bases and J lost 2; bases outside the gene matches: 9. TCRdb's copy holds only in-frame clones and misses some; the assay was immunoSEQ multiplex PCR. This sample has more than 30,000 clones; approximately 61% occur once, and the top ten carry around 27%. The J gene is TRBJ1-2, the V gene TRBV29-1; TRBD1 aligns across 7 bases. This receptor was identified in a human donor who received a COVID-19 vaccine. The source was CD4+ T cells from PBMCs cultured with HCoV-229E spike peptides, collected before COVID-19 vaccination. The CDR3: CSVSRQGGNYGYTF. DNA for the CDR3: TGCAGCGTGAGTCGACAGGGAGGGAACTATGGCTACACCTTC.